Reported below is one T cell receptor beta chain. The sample originates from a study of T-cell reconstitution after alpha-beta-depleted transplantation in children. Germline-derived CDR1 and CDR2 are SGHAT and FQNNGV. J was trimmed by 7 bases and V by 3 bases; bases with no gene match: 12. The CDR3 contains 16 residues. For TCRbeta, the library was prepared with unique molecular identifiers. Each CDR3 protein is one row after TCRdb ran MiXCR on the PCR reads. The sample shows fewer than 750,000 distinct CDR3 sequences, 25% to 30% of them seen only once. The chain couples TRBV11-2 to TRBJ2-1, with 7 bases matching TRBD2. The specimen comprised PBMCs, sampled before TCRalphabeta/CD19-depleted stem cell transplant. The sequence derives from a boy under two years old with Wiskott-Aldrich syndrome, due to receive a stem cell transplant. CDR3 nucleotide sequence: TGTGCCAGCAGCTTTTTGGGAGGGAGTAGTTGGAATGAGCAGTTCTTC. It is translated as CASSFLGGSSWNEQFF.